This passage covers 21 T cell receptor beta chains from one sample sequenced in a study of lymphopenia after photon versus proton radiotherapy. The table came from immunoSEQ multiplex PCR; TCRdb's copy has only in-frame clones and leaves some out. The top ten hold around 2.1% of the sample, which has 55,000 to 70,000 clones, around 88% seen once. Here the sequenced sample was peripheral blood, taken from a patient treated with photon-based radiotherapy. The origin of the receptors is a man aged 40-49 years with gastric cancer.

The genes are TRBV6-6 and TRBJ1-2; tentative D call: TRBD1 (6 bases). Germline CDR1 MNHNY, CDR2 SVGAGI (reference sequence). This CDR3 has 13 residues. Trimming pared 6 bases from V and 4 bases from J, leaving 12 bases between. The CDR3 loop reads CASRLTGVYGYTF. CDR3 DNA: TGTGCCAGCAGGCTGACAGGTGTCTATGGCTACACCTTC.

This sequence joins TRBV7-2 and TRBJ1-4; TRBD1 agrees at 11 bases. CDR1 is SGHTA, CDR2 FQGNSA, per germline. The CDR3 has 15 residues. V lost 5 bases, J lost 10 bases, and 9 bases stayed unmatched. The CDR3 DNA reads TGTGCCAGCAGCCCCCCCGGGGACAGGGGGGGAAAACTGTTTTTT. This sequence encodes CASSPPGDRGGKLFF.

CDR3 sequence reads: CASSDPRRAEAFF. The CDR3 nucleotides are TGTGCCAGCTCAGACCCAAGAAGGGCTGAAGCTTTCTTT. The V and J genes are TRBV18 and TRBJ1-1; D is ambiguous. The length of the CDR3 is 13 residues. V was cut by 5 bases and J by 6 bases, with 13 bases left in between. From germline, CDR1 is KGHSH and CDR2 LQKENI.

The chain has TRBV6-5 and TRBJ1-2, with 8 bases lining up with TRBD1. Germline CDR1 is MNHEY and CDR2 is SVGAGI. V lost 6 bases, J lost 5 bases, and 5 bases stayed unmatched. The CDR3 spans 13 residues. CDR3 protein: CASRAGGGYGYTF. CDR3 nucleotides: TGTGCCAGCAGGGCAGGGGGCGGGTATGGCTACACCTTC.

This clone showed up just once. This chain joins TRBV5-6 and TRBJ2-3; perhaps TRBD2 as D (5 bases). Germline V lookup: CDR1 SGHDT, CDR2 YYEEEE. The V and J ends lost 1 base and 1 base respectively, with 13 bases between them. The CDR3 runs to 16 residues. The CDR3, as DNA: TGTGCCAGCAGCTTGAGGACTCCGAGTGGCACAGATACGCAGTATTTT. Its translation is CASSLRTPSGTDTQYF. Variable domain in full (rest from reference TRBV5-6 and TRBJ2-3): DAGVTQSPTHLIKTRGQQVTLRCSPKSGHDTVSWYQQALGQGPQFIFQYYEEEERQRGNFPDRFSGHQFPNYSSELNVNALLLGDSALYLCASSLRTPSGTDTQYFGPGTRLTVL.

V and J are TRBV15 and TRBJ1-5; D is ambiguous. This CDR3 region has 15 residues. V lost 0 bases and J 7 bases, leaving 13 bases between the germline ends. Germline loops: CDR1 LNHNV, CDR2 YYDKDF (reference sequence). CDR3 in amino acids: CATSRDGRRVQPQHF. DNA of the CDR3: TGTGCCACCAGCAGAGATGGGAGAAGGGTGCAGCCCCAGCATTTT.

CDR3 residues: CASSQDAGPVTQPQHF. CDR3 DNA: TGCGCCAGCAGCCAAGACGCCGGACCAGTTACTCAGCCCCAGCATTTT. This rearrangement joins TRBV4-3 to TRBJ1-5, with D hard to call. CDR3 size: 16 residues. The V gene lost 0 bases and the J gene lost 6 bases, with 15 bases spanning the gap. Germline V gene lookup returns CDR1 LGHNA and CDR2 YSLEER.

This chain links TRBV5-4 with TRBJ1-5; the D gene is possibly TRBD1 (5 bases). V lost 4 bases and J 2 bases, leaving 22 bases between the germline ends. The CDR3 sequence is 18 residues long. Germline V gene sequence: CDR1 SGHNT, CDR2 YYREEE (reference sequence). The CDR3 loop reads CASSPGGEEGSGNQPQHF. For the CDR3, the DNA is TGTGCCAGCAGCCCTGGCGGGGAGGAGGGGAGCGGCAATCAGCCCCAGCATTTT.

The chain has TRBV6-1 and TRBJ1-2, with unresolved D. The CDR3 runs 13 residues. Per the germline V gene, CDR1 is MNHNS and CDR2 is SASEGT. V lost 6 bases, J lost 1 base, and 9 bases lay in between. The CDR3 loop reads CASRSPVNYGYTF. CDR3 bases: TGTGCCAGCAGATCGCCGGTTAACTATGGCTACACCTTC.

A single count supports this clone. V is TRBV7-2 and J is TRBJ1-4, with TRBD1 matching 12 bases. Germline lookup yields CDR1 SGHTA and CDR2 FQGNSA. This CDR3 comprises 16 residues. V trimming: 4 bases; J trimming: 8 bases; junction bases outside the gene matches: 8. CDR3 in amino acids: CASSSGTGGRMEKLFF. The DNA of the CDR3 is TGTGCCAGCAGCTCCGGGACAGGGGGCAGAATGGAAAAACTGTTTTTT. Full variable domain (outside the CDR3, taken from reference TRBV7-2 and TRBJ1-4): GAGVSQSPSNKVTEKGKDVELRCDPISGHTALYWYRQSLGQGLEFLIYFQGNSAPDKSGLPSDRFSAERTGGSVSTLTIQRTQQEDSAVYLCASSSGTGGRMEKLFFGSGTQLSVL.

The rearrangement uses TRBV5-8 and TRBJ2-7, with D unclear. Trimming stripped 4 bases from V and 4 bases from J, with 21 bases between. This CDR3 has 16 amino acids. CDR1 SGHTS and CDR2 YDEGEE come from the germline V gene. The CDR3 nucleotides are TGTGCCAGCAGCCTCCAACGTACTTTTCGATCTTACGAGCAGTACTTC. Its protein product is CASSLQRTFRSYEQYF.

The CDR3 spells CASSGGRGARTDTQYF. The CDR3 nucleotides are TGTGCCAGCAGTGGGGGCCGGGGGGCTAGGACAGATACGCAGTATTTT. This chain joins TRBV2 and TRBJ2-3; D perhaps matches TRBD2 (7 bases). CDR3 size: 16 residues. Trimming removed 4 bases at V and 3 bases at J, with 17 bases between. Germline CDR1 SNHLY, CDR2 FYNNEI.

V and J are TRBV2 and TRBJ1-1, with D uncertain. The V gene's germline CDR1 is SNHLY and CDR2 FYNNEI. This CDR3 has 13 amino acids. Deletions cut 5 bases from V and 2 bases from J, with 9 bases between. CDR3 sequence (DNA): TGTGCCAGCAGTATACACGAAAACACTGAAGCTTTCTTT. Its translation: CASSIHENTEAFF.

With regard to this clone: One end of the junction does not line up with germline, which may come from a read error. The sample carries other DNA sequences with the same CDR3. The chain has TRBV19 and TRBJ1-2; TRBD1 might be the D (6 bases). The CDR3 is 15 residues long. In germline, CDR1 is LNHDA, CDR2 SQIVND (reference sequence). CDR3 sequence reads: CASSIFSGHSYGYTF. CDR3 bases: TGTGCCAGTAGTATATTTTCGGGACATTCCTATGGCTACACCTTT.

J is TRBJ2-5 and V is TRBV11-2; the match to TRBD2 covers 9 bases. Germline assignment: CDR1 SGHAT and CDR2 FQNNGV. After removal of 1 base from V and 5 bases from J, the junction contained 5 bases not matched to a gene. This CDR3 is built from 15 residues. CDR3 DNA sequence: TGTGCCAGCAGCTTAGGTAGCGGGGGAGTGGAGACCCAGTACTTC. Translated, it gives CASSLGSGGVETQYF.

The chain employs TRBV6-1 and TRBJ1-5, with D hard to call. The CDR3 has 17 amino acids. Germline-derived CDR1 and CDR2 are MNHNS and SASEGT. Trimming pared 4 bases from V and 4 bases from J, leaving 20 bases between. CDR3 sequence reads: CASSVSGSPSRNQPQHF. Written as DNA, the CDR3 is TGTGCCAGCAGTGTCTCCGGGTCTCCCTCACGAAATCAGCCCCAGCATTTT.

The chain joins TRBV14 to TRBJ2-2; D gene ambiguous. Germline V gene data show CDR1 as SGHDN and CDR2 as FVKESK. V lost 0 bases, J lost 2 bases, and 4 bases lay in between. CDR3 size: 14 residues. In DNA form, the CDR3 reads TGTGCCAGCAGCCAAGAGACCAACACCGGGGAGCTGTTTTTT. Its protein product is CASSQETNTGELFF.

The chain uses TRBV7-3 and TRBJ2-3; D remains ambiguous. Germline values: CDR1 SGHTA, CDR2 FQGTGA. The CDR3 consists of 12 residues. V was clipped by 2 bases and J by 6 bases, with 6 bases between them. In nucleotides, the CDR3 is TGTGCCAGCAGCTTACTTGGGGATACGCAGTATTTT. It codes for CASSLLGDTQYF.

The chain recombines TRBV30 with TRBJ1-4, with a weak D call TRBD1 (5 bases). CDR1 is GTSNPN, CDR2 SVGIG, per germline (reference sequence). This CDR3 is 13 amino acids long. V was cut by 2 bases and J by 8 bases, with 12 bases left in between. CDR3 loop: CAWSLSQGEKLFF. In DNA form, the CDR3 reads TGTGCCTGGAGTTTGAGTCAGGGAGAAAAACTGTTTTTT.

This chain links TRBV18 with TRBJ1-1; D is uncertain. Trimming removed 6 bases at V and 1 base at J, with 9 bases between. This CDR3 spans 13 amino acids. Germline-derived CDR1 and CDR2 are KGHSH and LQKENI. The CDR3 loop is CASSSTQNTEAFF. As DNA, the CDR3 is TGTGCCAGCTCGTCCACACAGAACACTGAAGCTTTCTTT.

The gene calls are TRBV7-9 and TRBJ2-3, with D maybe TRBD2 (5 bases). Trimming left V 5 bases short and J 3 bases short, with 12 bases between. Germline V gene lookup returns CDR1 SEHNR and CDR2 FQNEAQ (reference sequence). There are 14 residues in the CDR3. The CDR3 region has the DNA TGTGCCAGCAGCCCCGGACGGGGAACAGATACGCAGTATTTT. It yields the protein CASSPGRGTDTQYF.